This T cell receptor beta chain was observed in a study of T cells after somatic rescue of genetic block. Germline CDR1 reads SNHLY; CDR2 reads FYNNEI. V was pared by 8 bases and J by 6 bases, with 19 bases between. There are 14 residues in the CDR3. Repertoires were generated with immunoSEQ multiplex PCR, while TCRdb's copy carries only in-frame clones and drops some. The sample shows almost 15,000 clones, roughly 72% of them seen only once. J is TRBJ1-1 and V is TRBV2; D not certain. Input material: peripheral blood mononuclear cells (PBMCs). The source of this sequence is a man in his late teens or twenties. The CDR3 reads CASCRPGPNSEAFF. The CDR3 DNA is TGTGCCAGCTGTCGACCCGGACCAAACTCTGAAGCTTTCTTT. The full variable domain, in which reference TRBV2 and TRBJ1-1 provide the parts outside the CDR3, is EPEVTQTPSHQVTQMGQEVILRCVPISNHLYFYWYRQILGQKVEFLVSFYNNEISEKSEIFDDQFSVERPDGSNFTLKIRSTKLEDSAMYFCASCRPGPNSEAFFGQGTRLTVV.